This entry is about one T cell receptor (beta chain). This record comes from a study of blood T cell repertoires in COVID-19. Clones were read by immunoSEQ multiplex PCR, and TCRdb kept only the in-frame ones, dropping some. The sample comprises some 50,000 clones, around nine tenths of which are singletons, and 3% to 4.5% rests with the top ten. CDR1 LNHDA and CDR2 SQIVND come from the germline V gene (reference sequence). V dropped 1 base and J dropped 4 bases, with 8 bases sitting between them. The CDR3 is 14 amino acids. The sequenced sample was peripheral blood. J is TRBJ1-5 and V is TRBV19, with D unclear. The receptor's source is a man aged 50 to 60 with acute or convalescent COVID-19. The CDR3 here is CASSIVGGNQPQHF. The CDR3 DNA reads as TGTGCCAGTAGTATAGTTGGAGGGAATCAGCCCCAGCATTTT.